Detailed here is one T cell receptor (beta chain). Its target is not known. The sample belongs to a study of cytomegalovirus exposure and HLA in healthy donors. Study context: Assignment to the Caucasian-associated ancestry cluster applied to approximately 79% of the approximately 400 genotyped donors.

Whole-study results and caveats: Later analysis identified a missense DCLRE1C variant that was linked to TCR beta V- and J-gene trimming.

Germline loops: CDR1 SGHTA, CDR2 FQGTGA. The CDR3 contains 17 residues. The V segment lost 4 bases and the J segment 4 bases; nucleotides outside the gene matches: 11. The PCR had 60 Vbeta and 13 Jbeta primers. Using immunoSEQ multiplex PCR, the repertoire was profiled, and TCRdb retains in-frame clones only, with some absent. The data show roughly 190,000 clones, roughly 80% seen once. The rearrangement uses TRBV7-3 and TRBJ2-5, with 11 positions matching TRBD2. Source material: PBMCs. The receptor comes from a man aged 50 to 59 in good health and CMV-seronegative. CDR3 region: CASSSLSGGGSGETQYF. The DNA for the CDR3 is TGTGCCAGCAGCTCCCTTAGCGGGGGGGGCTCGGGAGAGACCCAGTACTTC. Variable domain in full (rest from reference TRBV7-3 and TRBJ2-5): GAGVSQTPSNKVTEKGKYVELRCDPISGHTALYWYRQSLGQGPEFLIYFQGTGAADDSGLPNDRFFAVRPEGSVSTLKIQRTERGDSAVYLCASSSLSGGGSGETQYFGPGTRLLVL.